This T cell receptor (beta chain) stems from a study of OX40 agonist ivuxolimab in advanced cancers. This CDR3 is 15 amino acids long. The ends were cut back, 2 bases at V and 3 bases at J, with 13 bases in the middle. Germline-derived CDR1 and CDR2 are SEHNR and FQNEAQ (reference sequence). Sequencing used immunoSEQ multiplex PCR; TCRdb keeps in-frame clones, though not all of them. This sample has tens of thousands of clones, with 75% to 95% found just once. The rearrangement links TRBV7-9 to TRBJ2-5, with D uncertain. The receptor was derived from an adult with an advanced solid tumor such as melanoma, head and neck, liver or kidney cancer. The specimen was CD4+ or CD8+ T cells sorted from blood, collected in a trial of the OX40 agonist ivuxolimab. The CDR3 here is CASSLTGLAKETQYF. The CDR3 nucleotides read TGTGCCAGCAGCTTAACTGGCTTAGCCAAAGAGACCCAGTACTTC.